These 12 T cell receptor beta chains came from one sample sequenced in a study of T cells expressing NK-cell markers. With the 5' RACE reads reprocessed, TCRdb shows one record per CDR3 protein and no DNA. Its listing shows roughly 450,000 distinct CDR3 sequences. Sample: blood T cells: a sorted CD56 or NKG2C T cell subset, CD4+ or CD8+ T cells, or bulk PBMC T cells (not recorded which). These receptors all come from a woman between 50 and 59 years old in good health.

The V call is TRBV27, the J call TRBJ2-3; the D call from TCRdb, TRBD2, cannot be confirmed without DNA. Germline CDR1 is MNHEY and CDR2 is SMNVEV (reference sequence). This CDR3 has 16 residues. The CDR3 loop is CASSLAGTSALDTQYF.

CDR3 residues: CASSQDIDSEQYF. The chain combines TRBV14 with TRBJ2-7; the TRBD1 assignment by TCRdb is unverifiable without DNA. This CDR3 has 13 amino acids. Germline CDR1 reads SGHDN; CDR2 reads FVKESK.

The chain is built from TRBV5-4 and TRBJ1-1; lacking DNA, the TRBD1 call made by TCRdb goes unchecked. Germline V CDR1 and CDR2: SGHNT, YYREEE (reference sequence). The CDR3 runs 14 residues. The CDR3 here is CASSLPDRGDEAFF. Together with reference TRBV5-4 and TRBJ1-1, the CDR3 gives the full variable domain: ETGVTQSPTHLIKTRGQQVTLRCSSQSGHNTVSWYQQALGQGPQFIFQYYREEENGRGNFPPRFSGLQFPNYSSELNVNALELDDSALYLCASSLPDRGDEAFFGQGTRLTVV.

The chain couples TRBV12-5 to TRBJ2-3. The V gene's germline CDR1 is LGHNT and CDR2 FRNRAP. This CDR3 region has 15 residues. CDR3 loop: CASGLDLSVADTQYF.

The chain has TRBV5-1 and TRBJ2-5; lacking DNA, the TRBD2 call made by TCRdb goes unchecked. There are 15 residues in the CDR3. CDR1 and CDR2 from the germline V gene are SGHRS and YFSETQ. CDR3 sequence: CASSLTSGNIETQYF. Variable domain in full (rest from reference TRBV5-1 and TRBJ2-5): KAGVTQTPRYLIKTRGQQVTLSCSPISGHRSVSWYQQTPGQGLQFLFEYFSETQRNKGNFPGRFSGRQFSNSRSEMNVSTLELGDSALYLCASSLTSGNIETQYFGPGTRLLVL.

The CDR3 reads CSVTFWAGLNEKLFF. V is TRBV29-1 and J is TRBJ1-4; TCRdb's D call of TRBD1 is untestable without DNA. From germline, CDR1 is SQVTM and CDR2 ANQGSEA. This CDR3 region has 15 residues.

V usage is TRBV2 and J usage is TRBJ2-5; without DNA, the TCRdb call of TRBD1 cannot be checked. The CDR3 is 14 amino acids. CDR1 is SNHLY and CDR2 is FYNNEI in the germline V gene. Here the CDR3 reads CASIVSGGTETQYF. Based on the CDR3 plus reference TRBV2 and TRBJ2-5, the full variable domain is EPEVTQTPSHQVTQMGQEVILRCVPISNHLYFYWYRQILGQKVEFLVSFYNNEISEKSEIFDDQFSVERPDGSNFTLKIRSTKLEDSAMYFCASIVSGGTETQYFGPGTRLLVL.

The chain's CDR3 is CASRPTRGSLDTQYF. The chain combines TRBV6-5 with TRBJ2-3; lacking DNA, the TRBD1 call made by TCRdb goes unchecked. CDR1 is MNHEY and CDR2 is SVGAGI in the germline V gene. CDR3 length: 15 amino acids.

The chain uses TRBV30 and TRBJ2-5; checking the TCRdb D call of TRBD2 is not possible without DNA. CDR3 length: 15 residues. Per germline, CDR1 GTSNPN and CDR2 SVGIG (reference sequence). This CDR3 is CAWSGGTTTLETQYF.

J is TRBJ2-4 and V is TRBV20-1; TCRdb names TRBD2, which stays unverified in the absence of DNA. The CDR3 is made up of 14 amino acids. Germline CDR1 is DFQATT and CDR2 is SNEGSKA (reference sequence). The CDR3 here is CSATRREVQNIQYF.

The chain recombines TRBV4-2 with TRBJ1-5; TCRdb outputs TRBD1, but without DNA this stays unchecked. There are 15 residues in the CDR3. Germline V gene lookup returns CDR1 LGHNA and CDR2 YNFKEQ. Here the CDR3 reads CASSQDGTGDQPQHF.

The chain is built from TRBV18 and TRBJ2-1; TCRdb selects TRBD2, and the lack of DNA leaves this call unchecked. The CDR3 length is 19 residues. From germline, CDR1 is KGHSH and CDR2 LQKENI. CDR3 loop: CASSPKLGTSGRTYNEQFF.